The present TCR beta chain was sequenced within a study of blood T cell repertoires in COVID-19 (dated by TCRdb to the early 2020s). About the investigation overall: Samples from collaborators originated in the United States, Italy and Spain and spanned both the acute and convalescent phases of COVID-19. The material from the prospective study consisted of cDNA or gDNA derived from T cells, B-cell-depleted T cells, or PBMCs. The dataset comprised deeply sampled blood TCRbeta repertoires from subjects exposed to, actively infected with, or recovered from COVID-19. The repertoires were released in a freely available public database meant as a resource for research on the immune response to SARS-CoV-2. The samples were drawn from two sources: the first 160 participants of the ongoing ImmuneRACE study, and over 1,000 subjects contributed by 6 global collaborators. Sample metadata almost always included a de-identified subject ID, COVID-19 status, age in years and sex. HLA class I and class II types, where available, came from metadata supplied by the sample provider rather than from assay-based typing. What the study reported, not specific to this receptor: Clinical and demographic metadata were provided uncurated, with the amount varying by source and participant.

Comments on this clone: This clone's antigen is unknown. Base qualities are not recorded, but no much larger clone differs from it by a single base.

Enrolling through a virtual design, the prospective study's participants ranged in age from roughly 18 to 89 years and lived across about two dozen United States geographic areas. In the prospective study, participants were assigned to cohorts based on the clinical history participants reported in a screening survey and a study questionnaire. Each participant in the prospective study had whole blood, serum and a nasopharyngeal or oropharyngeal swab collected by mobile phlebotomists. Participants in the prospective study had the option to provide additional blood draws and questionnaires over a roughly two-month period. Before DNA extraction, blood samples from the prospective study were shipped at room temperature or frozen. V is shortened by 4 bases, J by 2 bases, and the region joining them spans 10 bases. CDR3 length: 14 amino acids, cysteine to phenylalanine. Left in the record is the CDR3 DNA by itself, 42 bases read in frame from the first base. CDR1 and CDR2, looked up from the germline V gene (reference sequence), are LNHDA and SQIVND.

TCRbeta CDR3 regions were amplified from genomic DNA using the immunoSEQ Assay, a bias-controlled multiplex PCR. Per the authors' processing: The number of nucleated cells in each sample was estimated from the amplification of reference gene primers within the assay. To quantify the absolute abundance of each unique TCRbeta CDR3 rearrangement, sequence reads were collapsed and filtered. For each sample, productive Simpson clonality was calculated by taking the square root of Simpson's diversity index across productive rearrangements. As stored in TCRdb, this immuneACCESS dataset retains in-frame rearrangements with V and J assigned. A fraction of the clones does not appear; measured against another copy, unresolved V genes explain less than half of the discrepancy, and the remainder lacks a known reason. That table is the source of V, J and clone size, and D and trimming were worked out from the DNA. This sample gives about 260,000 clones in total; approximately 90% of them show up just once. 4.1% of the sample rests with the top ten.

This sequence originates from a woman under 40 with acute COVID-19. The sequence is built from TRBV19 and TRBJ2-3; the D gene is not confidently resolved. The specimen was PBMCs or T cells enriched from blood (not recorded which). CDR3 reads: CASSRTDFTDTQYF. In nucleotides, the sequence is TGTGCCAGTAGTAGAACTGATTTCACAGATACGCAGTATTTT.